These 16 T cell receptor beta chains were sequenced from one sample in a study of vaccination effects on CD4 cells after COVID-19. Generated by immunoSEQ multiplex PCR, the TCRdb table keeps only in-frame clones and is missing some. The table records about 72,000 clones, roughly 80% of them present only once. These TCRs' antigens remain unknown. Researchers isolated CD4+ T cells once about 11 days of culture had elapsed. The specimen comprised CD4+ T cells from PBMCs cultured without peptide, sampled before COVID-19 vaccination. The source of these receptors is a human donor who received a COVID-19 vaccine.

The gene calls are TRBV29-1 and TRBJ2-3, with TRBD2 as a possible D gene (5 bases). This CDR3 is built from 13 residues. V shed 5 bases and J shed 4 bases, with 13 bases lying between them. Germline V CDR1 and CDR2: SQVTM, ANQGSEA. The DNA of the CDR3 is TGCAGCGTTAATACGGGGATGGCAGATACGCAGTATTTT. It yields the protein CSVNTGMADTQYF.

The J gene is TRBJ1-1, the V gene TRBV19, with a weak D call TRBD1 (5 bases). The CDR3 covers 13 residues. Germline assignment: CDR1 LNHDA and CDR2 SQIVND (reference sequence). V shed 3 bases and J shed 6 bases, with 11 bases lying between them. The CDR3 bases are TGTGCCAGTAGTATCGACAGTAGTCCTGAAGCTTTCTTT. As protein: CASSIDSSPEAFF.

J is TRBJ2-1 and V is TRBV30; the D gene is possibly TRBD2 (6 bases). The V end was cut by 5 bases, the J end by 7 bases, with 21 bases between. Germline CDR1 and CDR2: GTSNPN and SVGIG (reference sequence). The CDR3 totals 15 residues. DNA for the CDR3: TGTGCCTGGGCAACGAGCCTGGGACTTACGAATGAGCAGTTCTTC. Protein sequence: CAWATSLGLTNEQFF.

This chain links TRBV19 with TRBJ1-5, with TRBD1 matching over 7 bases. Germline loops: CDR1 LNHDA, CDR2 SQIVND (reference sequence). The trim removed 6 bases at V and 6 bases at J, leaving 8 bases unmatched. The CDR3 is 14 residues long. The CDR3 DNA follows: TGTGCCAGTAGGAGGGACAGAGGGACTCAGCCCCAGCATTTT. Residues: CASRRDRGTQPQHF.

The chain has TRBV18 and TRBJ1-1, with 10 bases fitting TRBD1. Germline CDR1 is KGHSH and CDR2 is LQKENI. The V and J ends lost 6 bases and 5 bases, in that order; junction bases with no gene match: 12. This CDR3 contains 16 residues. The CDR3 reads CASSRGQGDAITEAFF. CDR3 nucleotides: TGTGCCAGCTCCCGCGGACAGGGGGACGCGATTACTGAAGCTTTCTTT.

This clone was detected only once. As DNA, the CDR3 is TGTGCTAGTGGTTCAATACCCGACGGACAGGGGATACCCCAAGAGACCCAGTACTTC. Translating gives CASGSIPDGQGIPQETQYF. The rearrangement joins TRBV12-5 to TRBJ2-5, with 9 bases lining up with TRBD1. The CDR3 is made up of 19 amino acids. Germline assignment: CDR1 LGHNT and CDR2 FRNRAP. The V gene end was trimmed by 4 bases and the J gene end by 1 base; junction bases not matched to a gene: 16.

The V call is TRBV7-3, the J call TRBJ2-3; no reliable D call. The V gene lost 5 bases and the J gene lost 4 bases, with 13 bases spanning the gap. The CDR3 has 14 amino acids. From germline, CDR1 is SGHTA and CDR2 FQGTGA. CDR3 bases: TGTGCCAGCAGCGTAGTAGGGTGGGCAGATACGCAGTATTTT. Translation: CASSVVGWADTQYF. Looking up the rest from reference TRBV7-3 and TRBJ2-3 gives the full variable domain: GAGVSQTPSNKVTEKGKYVELRCDPISGHTALYWYRQSLGQGPEFLIYFQGTGAADDSGLPNDRFFAVRPEGSVSTLKIQRTERGDSAVYLCASSVVGWADTQYFGPGTRLTVL.

The chain couples TRBV5-1 to TRBJ1-4; perhaps TRBD1 as D (6 bases). This CDR3 is built from 15 residues. V was clipped by 0 bases and J by 3 bases, with 9 bases between them. CDR1 is SGHRS and CDR2 is YFSETQ in the germline V gene. This chain's CDR3 is CASSLAGASNEKLFF. CDR3 coding DNA: TGCGCCAGCAGCTTGGCGGGGGCCTCTAATGAAAAACTGTTTTTT.

V and J are TRBV5-6 and TRBJ2-2; D remains ambiguous. This CDR3 region has 16 residues. Germline CDR1 reads SGHDT; CDR2 reads YYEEEE. V lost 1 base, J lost 5 bases, and 15 bases lay in between. The CDR3 loop is CASSLRAAQETGELFF. The CDR3 DNA is TGTGCCAGCAGCTTGCGTGCAGCCCAGGAAACCGGGGAGCTGTTTTTT.

The rearrangement joins TRBV15 to TRBJ2-7; D not resolved. This CDR3 region has 14 residues. CDR1 is LNHNV, CDR2 YYDKDF, per germline (reference sequence). V was trimmed by 1 base and J by 5 bases, leaving 12 bases between them. The CDR3 sequence: CATSRVSGIHEQYV. CDR3 nucleotide sequence: TGTGCCACCAGCAGAGTGTCTGGCATCCACGAGCAGTACGTC.

The gene calls are TRBV7-8 and TRBJ2-4; the match to TRBD2 covers 9 bases. CDR3 length: 16 residues. With V trimmed by 2 bases and J by 2 bases, 4 bases remained unmatched. The germline V gene encodes CDR1 SGHVS and CDR2 FQNEAQ. Here the CDR3 reads CASSLMLAGTKNIQYF. CDR3 sequence (DNA): TGTGCCAGCAGCTTAATGCTAGCGGGGACCAAAAACATTCAGTACTTC. Full variable domain (outside the CDR3, taken from reference TRBV7-8 and TRBJ2-4): GAGVSQSPRYKVAKRGQDVALRCDPISGHVSLFWYQQALGQGPEFLTYFQNEAQLDKSGLPSDRFFAERPEGSVSTLKIQRTQQEDSAVYLCASSLMLAGTKNIQYFGAGTRLSVL.

The genes are TRBV18 and TRBJ2-5, with D possibly TRBD2 on 7 matching bases. CDR3 size: 16 residues. V dropped 3 bases and J dropped 1 base, with 15 bases sitting between them. Germline-derived CDR1 and CDR2 are KGHSH and LQKENI. CDR3 sequence: CASSPGPRGAQETQYF. In DNA form, the CDR3 reads TGTGCCAGCTCACCCGGGCCTCGGGGGGCCCAAGAGACCCAGTACTTC. Combining the CDR3 with reference TRBV18 and TRBJ2-5 gives the whole variable domain NAGVMQNPRHLVRRRGQEARLRCSPMKGHSHVYWYRQLPEEGLKFMVYLQKENIIDESGMPKERFSAEFPKEGPSILRIQQVVRGDSAAYFCASSPGPRGAQETQYFGPGTRLLVL.

The rearrangement joins TRBV15 to TRBJ2-5; no clear D. Germline assignment: CDR1 LNHNV and CDR2 YYDKDF (reference sequence). V shed 0 bases and J shed 13 bases, with 12 bases lying between them. This CDR3 spans 12 amino acids. CDR3 sequence: CATSREATGPYF. DNA of the CDR3: TGTGCCACCAGCAGAGAGGCCACGGGCCCGTACTTC.

The chain employs TRBV5-5 and TRBJ2-5; D may be TRBD1 (6 bases). Trimming pared 0 bases from V and 5 bases from J, leaving 14 bases between. The CDR3 sequence is 15 residues long. The germline V gene has CDR1 SGHKS and CDR2 YYEKEE (reference sequence). In DNA form, the CDR3 reads TGTGCCAGCAGCTTGGACAGGGTTAGTGGGGAGACCCAGTACTTC. Translated: CASSLDRVSGETQYF.

This clone was recorded once. The chain links TRBV25-1 to TRBJ2-2, with D possibly TRBD1 on 6 matching bases. The CDR3 consists of 17 residues. From germline, CDR1 is MGHDK and CDR2 SYGVNS. V shed 1 base and J shed 6 bases, with 18 bases lying between them. CDR3 bases: TGTGCCAGCAGTGAATTTGTAAGGGGGAGCAGGCCCGGGGAGCTGTTTTTT. Amino acids: CASSEFVRGSRPGELFF.

The chain joins TRBV5-1 to TRBJ2-4; a possible D gene is TRBD1 (5 bases). Trimming stripped 3 bases from V and 3 bases from J, with 13 bases between. CDR1 SGHRS and CDR2 YFSETQ come from the germline V gene. This CDR3 is 15 amino acids long. In DNA, the CDR3 is TGCGCCAGCAGCTCCTTAGGGGAAGTCAAAAACATTCAGTACTTC. This gives the protein CASSSLGEVKNIQYF.